These 29 T cell receptor beta chains were sequenced from one sample in a study of cytomegalovirus exposure and HLA in healthy donors. The study ran its PCR with 60 Vbeta and 13 Jbeta primers. The repertoire was sequenced with immunoSEQ multiplex PCR; TCRdb's copy has only in-frame clones and lacks some. The repertoire consists of roughly 130,000 clones, with more than 80% occurring once and the leading ten covering 1%. Input material: PBMCs. Receptors were obtained from a man aged 35 to 55 in good health and CMV-seronegative.

V usage is TRBV29-1 and J usage is TRBJ2-1, with TRBD2 identical over 7 bases. Looked up from germline, CDR1 is SQVTM and CDR2 is ANQGSEA. CDR3 length equals 14 residues. V was clipped by 7 bases and J by 4 bases; unmatched bases: 10. The chain's CDR3 is CSADSPSGYNEQFF. CDR3 DNA: TGCAGCGCCGACAGCCCTAGCGGTTACAATGAGCAGTTCTTC.

This chain connects TRBV6-1 to TRBJ2-2; 8 bases line up with TRBD2. J lost 4 bases, V lost 5 bases, and 6 bases had no gene match. Germline V gene sequence: CDR1 MNHNS, CDR2 SASEGT. The CDR3 runs to 15 residues. In DNA, the CDR3 is TGTGCCAGCAGTTTTCGACTAGCGATCACCGGGGAGCTGTTTTTT. Protein product: CASSFRLAITGELFF.

As for this clone: This same CDR3 is encoded by further DNA sequences in the sample. The chain has TRBV6-1 and TRBJ1-1; D gene unclear. From germline, CDR1 is MNHNS and CDR2 SASEGT. CDR3 length: 13 residues. V lost 2 bases to trimming and J lost 1 base, with 5 bases between them. The CDR3 protein is CASSERENTEAFF. The CDR3, as DNA: TGTGCCAGCAGTGAACGGGAGAACACTGAAGCTTTCTTT.

The genes are TRBV2 and TRBJ2-7, with a weak D call TRBD2 (6 bases). This CDR3 is 14 amino acids long. The ends were cut back, 6 bases at V and 2 bases at J, with 14 bases in the middle. CDR1 is SNHLY, CDR2 FYNNEI, per germline. DNA of the CDR3: TGTGCCAGCAGCCATGCGGGGCCAGCCTACGAGCAGTACTTC. This encodes CASSHAGPAYEQYF.

The chain couples TRBV2 to TRBJ2-7; 8 bases fit TRBD1. The germline V gene encodes CDR1 SNHLY and CDR2 FYNNEI. The CDR3 sequence is 15 residues long. V gave up 2 bases and J gave up 5 bases; unmatched junction bases: 8. In nucleotides, the CDR3 is TGTGCCAGCAGTGAACCCGACAGGGGTTACGACGAGCAGTACTTC. Translated, it gives CASSEPDRGYDEQYF.

V gene TRBV5-1 combines with J gene TRBJ2-7; D possibly corresponds to TRBD1 (6 bases). The CDR3 is 13 amino acids. The germline V gene has CDR1 SGHRS and CDR2 YFSETQ. The V and J ends lost 4 bases and 2 bases respectively, with 10 bases between them. The CDR3 loop is CASSLGAPYEQYF. The CDR3 nucleotides read TGCGCCAGCAGCCTGGGGGCACCCTACGAGCAGTACTTC.

This clone was picked up a small number of times. V gene TRBV29-1 combines with J gene TRBJ2-5; weak D call: TRBD1 (5 bases). The CDR3 is 13 residues long. Trimming shortened V by 3 bases and J by 4 bases, and 12 bases separated the two germline ends. Germline V gene sequence: CDR1 SQVTM, CDR2 ANQGSEA. The CDR3 reads CSVDTQGRETQYF. DNA for the CDR3: TGCAGCGTTGACACCCAGGGAAGAGAGACCCAGTACTTC. Variable domain in full (rest from reference TRBV29-1 and TRBJ2-5): SAVISQKPSRDICQRGTSLTIQCQVDSQVTMMFWYRQQPGQSLTLIATANQGSEATYESGFVIDKFPISRPNLTFSTLTVSNMSPEDSSIYLCSVDTQGRETQYFGPGTRLLVL.

The genes are TRBV5-1 and TRBJ1-2, with TRBD1 as a possible D gene (5 bases). Germline CDR1 and CDR2: SGHRS and YFSETQ. This CDR3 region has 15 residues. V was trimmed by 0 bases and J by 2 bases, leaving 11 bases between them. The CDR3 nucleotides are TGCGCCAGCAGCTTGGATCCGGGGGGAAACTATGGCTACACCTTC. The encoded protein is CASSLDPGGNYGYTF.

V is TRBV4-2 and J is TRBJ1-3, with D perhaps matching TRBD1 (5 bases). V was shortened by 0 bases and J by 1 base, with 7 bases between the two germline ends. Germline-derived CDR1 and CDR2 are LGHNA and YNFKEQ. This CDR3 has 15 residues. The CDR3: CASSQERGSGNTIYF. CDR3 coding DNA: TGTGCCAGCAGCCAAGAGCGGGGGTCTGGAAACACCATATATTTT.

V gene TRBV19 combines with J gene TRBJ2-2; the match to TRBD2 covers 12 bases. Germline CDR1 reads LNHDA; CDR2 reads SQIVND (reference sequence). The CDR3 consists of 16 residues. Trimming cost V 9 bases and J 3 bases; bases outside gene matches: 8. This CDR3 is CASNGLAGKDTGELFF. The CDR3 DNA reads as TGTGCCAGCAATGGACTAGCGGGAAAGGACACCGGGGAGCTGTTTTTT.

The V gene is TRBV15, the J gene TRBJ2-3; no clear D gene. V was clipped by 6 bases and J by 0 bases, with 7 bases between them. The germline V gene has CDR1 LNHNV and CDR2 YYDKDF (reference sequence). CDR3 length: 13 amino acids. The CDR3 reads CATRPTSTDTQYF. The DNA of the CDR3 is TGTGCCACCAGGCCCACTAGCACAGATACGCAGTATTTT.

This rearrangement joins TRBV5-1 to TRBJ2-2, with TRBD1 matching 7 bases. Looked up from germline, CDR1 is SGHRS and CDR2 is YFSETQ. The CDR3 runs to 14 residues. The trim removed 7 bases at V and 6 bases at J, leaving 9 bases unmatched. The CDR3 coding sequence is TGCGCCAGCCGACAGGACAGGACTGCCGGGGAGCTGTTTTTT. This encodes CASRQDRTAGELFF.

This clone was seen a handful of times. The gene calls are TRBV28 and TRBJ1-4, with TRBD1 matching over 9 bases. Germline V gives CDR1 MDHEN, CDR2 SYDVKM. With 4 bases clipped from V and 7 bases from J, the junction kept 7 bases outside the gene matches. The length of the CDR3 is 15 residues. The CDR3 reads CASSSPGQGTEKLFF. CDR3 DNA: TGTGCCAGCAGTTCGCCGGGACAGGGAACTGAAAAACTGTTTTTT.

This clone was seen more than once but under ten times. V and J are TRBV7-9 and TRBJ2-1; D possibly corresponds to TRBD2 (6 bases). Trimming left V 5 bases short and J 2 bases short, with 10 bases between. Germline-derived CDR1 and CDR2 are SEHNR and FQNEAQ (reference sequence). The CDR3 sequence is 14 residues long. The CDR3 region has the DNA TGTGCCAGCAGCCGACTAGAGCCCTACAATGAGCAGTTCTTC. Encoded protein: CASSRLEPYNEQFF.

The chain links TRBV2 to TRBJ2-7; 10 bases map to TRBD2. This CDR3 has 14 residues. CDR1 and CDR2 from the germline V gene are SNHLY and FYNNEI. V lost 4 bases to trimming and J lost 2 bases; unmatched junction nucleotides: 2. As DNA, the CDR3 is TGTGCCAGCAGTGGACTAGCGGGTCCCTACGAGCAGTACTTC. Translating gives CASSGLAGPYEQYF.

J is TRBJ1-4 and V is TRBV19, with 10 positions matching TRBD1. The CDR3 spans 14 residues. The V segment lost 7 bases and the J segment 7 bases; nucleotides outside the gene matches: 6. Germline loops: CDR1 LNHDA, CDR2 SQIVND (reference sequence). The CDR3 DNA reads TGTGCCAGTAACCCGACAGGGGGCCCTGAAAAACTGTTTTTT. It encodes CASNPTGGPEKLFF.

The rearrangement links TRBV5-1 to TRBJ1-2; D possibly corresponds to TRBD1 (5 bases). Germline CDR1 and CDR2: SGHRS and YFSETQ. The CDR3 covers 15 residues. Trimming stripped 0 bases from V and 0 bases from J, with 9 bases between. CDR3 nucleotide sequence: TGCGCCAGCAGCTTGGTTTCAGGGCCTAACTATGGCTACACCTTC. Protein: CASSLVSGPNYGYTF.

The chain carries TRBV19 and TRBJ2-2, with 7 bases matching TRBD2. Unmatched junction bases numbered 9, after V lost 2 bases and J lost 6 bases. The V gene's germline CDR1 is LNHDA and CDR2 SQIVND (reference sequence). CDR3 length equals 16 residues. The CDR3 nucleotides are TGTGCCAGTAGTATACTAGCGGATATTCGGGCCGGGGAGCTGTTTTTT. The encoded protein is CASSILADIRAGELFF.

To note about this clone: This likely comes from a read error, as the CDR3 has no conserved phenylalanine or tryptophan at its end. This sequence joins TRBV30 and TRBJ1-3; no firm D call. This CDR3 comprises 13 residues. The ends were cut back, 1 base at V and 4 bases at J, with 8 bases in the middle. From germline, CDR1 is GTSNPN and CDR2 SVGIG (reference sequence). The CDR3 DNA is TGTGCCTGGAGTGGGACCGAGGGAAACACCATATATGTT. Translating gives CAWSGTEGNTIYV.

V and J are TRBV5-1 and TRBJ2-7; 10 bases are shared with TRBD2. The CDR3 has 15 amino acids. J gave up 7 bases and V 2 bases, and 9 bases lay outside the gene matches. Germline V lookup: CDR1 SGHRS, CDR2 YFSETQ. This CDR3 reads CASSFSLAGAGEQYF. The CDR3 region has the DNA TGCGCCAGCAGCTTTAGTCTAGCGGGAGCCGGGGAGCAGTACTTC.

CDR3 sequence reads: CASSQGTSGSIYEQYF. CDR3 DNA: TGCGCCAGCAGCCAGGGGACTAGCGGGAGTATCTACGAGCAGTACTTC. The chain carries TRBV4-1 and TRBJ2-7, with TRBD2 matching 14 bases. CDR1 is MGHRA, CDR2 YSYEKL, per germline. After removal of 3 bases from V and 3 bases from J, the junction contained 4 bases not matched to a gene. There are 16 residues in the CDR3.

The chain's CDR3 is CASSLVRQGYYEQYF. CDR3 bases: TGTGCCAGCAGCTTAGTGCGTCAGGGCTACTACGAGCAGTACTTC. The chain couples TRBV11-2 to TRBJ2-7; possibly TRBD1 for D (5 bases). V gave up 1 base and J gave up 3 bases, with 13 bases separating them. Germline loops: CDR1 SGHAT, CDR2 FQNNGV. CDR3 length: 15 amino acids.

As for this clone: Within the sample, other DNA sequences also encode this same CDR3. The chain joins TRBV4-1 to TRBJ1-6; a possible D gene is TRBD1 (5 bases). The CDR3 totals 14 residues. V gave up 1 base and J gave up 9 bases, with 10 bases separating them. In germline, CDR1 is MGHRA, CDR2 YSYEKL. The chain's CDR3 is CASSQAPGGSPLHF. For the CDR3, the DNA is TGCGCCAGCAGCCAAGCCCCGGGGGGTTCACCCCTCCACTTT.

CDR3 region: CASSLGLSGGPSTDTQYF. The CDR3 DNA follows: TGTGCCAGCAGCTTGGGTCTTAGCGGGGGGCCTAGCACAGATACGCAGTATTTT. The chain combines TRBV5-4 with TRBJ2-3, with TRBD2 identical over 10 bases. Trimming cost V 0 bases and J 0 bases; bases outside gene matches: 7. Germline V gives CDR1 SGHNT, CDR2 YYREEE (reference sequence). The CDR3 extends over 18 amino acids.

The chain joins TRBV5-1 to TRBJ2-5, with D possibly being TRBD2 (5 bases). Trimming removed 0 bases from V and 5 bases from J, with 17 bases in between. The CDR3 length is 16 residues. Germline-derived CDR1 and CDR2 are SGHRS and YFSETQ. The CDR3 nucleotides are TGCGCCAGCAGCTTGGCCGCGACCAGGAGGTGGGAGACCCAGTACTTC. Translation gives CASSLAATRRWETQYF.

In this sample, this clone turned up a few times. The chain links TRBV11-3 to TRBJ2-3, with D perhaps matching TRBD2 (5 bases). The germline CDR1 and CDR2 sequences are SGHNT and YENEEA. With 0 bases removed from V and 0 bases from J, the gap between germline ends came to 7 bases. The CDR3 contains 15 residues. CDR3 sequence: CASSLDGISTDTQYF. The DNA for the CDR3 is TGTGCCAGCAGCTTAGACGGGATCAGCACAGATACGCAGTATTTT.

This clone was detected once. The chain carries TRBV29-1 and TRBJ1-2; no clear D gene. This CDR3 has 12 amino acids. Trimming pared 4 bases from V and 4 bases from J, leaving 10 bases between. CDR1 and CDR2 (germline): SQVTM, ANQGSEA. The CDR3 nucleotides read TGCAGCGTTGTTGCCGGGAGCTATGGCTACACCTTC. Its protein is CSVVAGSYGYTF.

This chain links TRBV6-6 with TRBJ1-5, with a tentative D call TRBD1 (5 bases). V was shortened by 2 bases and J by 7 bases, with 12 bases between the two germline ends. Germline values: CDR1 MNHNY, CDR2 SVGAGI (reference sequence). This CDR3 contains 14 residues. The CDR3 protein is CASSYPQGGQPQHF. The CDR3, as DNA: TGTGCCAGCAGTTACCCTCAGGGAGGGCAGCCCCAGCATTTT.

In this sample, this clone turned up a few times. The chain has TRBV11-2 and TRBJ1-6, with TRBD1 matching 10 bases. The CDR3 length is 17 residues. With V trimmed by 5 bases and J by 8 bases, 12 bases remained unmatched. Germline V gives CDR1 SGHAT, CDR2 FQNNGV. The CDR3 coding sequence is TGTGCCAGCAGCCCGCTCCGAGACAGGGGGCCGTATTCACCCCTCCACTTT. Its protein product is CASSPLRDRGPYSPLHF.